These 21 T cell receptor beta chains came from one sample sequenced in a study of cytomegalovirus exposure and HLA in healthy donors. PCR amplification relied on 60 Vbeta primers (plus 13 Jbeta primers). Some clones are missing from TCRdb's copy, which holds only in-frame ones; the method was immunoSEQ multiplex PCR. The top ten clones hold 3.7% of a sample with about 180,000 clones, over 65% of them seen once. Sequencing was carried out using PBMCs. The receptors were sampled from a woman aged 60-75 years in good health and CMV-seropositive.

The chain combines TRBV5-1 with TRBJ2-3; D gene unclear. The length of the CDR3 is 12 residues. Trimming pared 4 bases from V and 3 bases from J, leaving 6 bases between. CDR1 is SGHRS, CDR2 YFSETQ, per germline. CDR3 coding DNA: TGCGCCAGCAGCATACAGACAGATACGCAGTATTTT. It yields the protein CASSIQTDTQYF.

In this sample, this clone turned up a few times. The chain uses TRBV6-5 and TRBJ2-1; D gene unclear. Deletions cut 0 bases from V and 5 bases from J, with 14 bases between. Germline CDR1 is MNHEY and CDR2 is SVGAGI. This CDR3 contains 16 residues. Here the CDR3 reads CASSYSTTRRNNEQFF. The DNA of the CDR3 is TGTGCCAGCAGTTACTCGACGACTCGCCGGAACAATGAGCAGTTCTTC.

The count of this clone is one. V is TRBV6-1 and J is TRBJ2-3, with 7 bases lining up with TRBD2. Germline V gene data show CDR1 as MNHNS and CDR2 as SASEGT. The ends lost 8 bases at V and 1 base at J; junction bases unmatched: 6. The CDR3 extends over 14 amino acids. The CDR3 sequence: CASRFAGGTDTQYF. CDR3 nucleotide sequence: TGTGCCAGCCGGTTTGCGGGGGGCACAGATACGCAGTATTTT.

This clone was observed a single time. Within the sample, other DNA sequences also encode this same CDR3. V is TRBV19 and J is TRBJ1-5; 9 nucleotides agree with TRBD1. CDR1 is LNHDA and CDR2 is SQIVND in the germline V gene (reference sequence). V shed 6 bases and J 7 bases; nucleotides not matched to a gene: 4. The CDR3 is made up of 13 amino acids. The CDR3 spells CASRRDREQPQHF. DNA of the CDR3: TGTGCCAGTAGGAGGGACAGGGAACAGCCCCAGCATTTT.

The chain uses TRBV18 and TRBJ1-2; D remains ambiguous. The V end lost 3 bases, the J end lost 4 bases, and 9 bases lay between the germline ends. Germline V gene lookup returns CDR1 KGHSH and CDR2 LQKENI. The CDR3 extends over 13 amino acids. CDR3 residues: CASSPEDSYGYTF. CDR3 DNA sequence: TGTGCCAGCTCACCTGAGGATTCCTATGGCTACACCTTC.

V is TRBV15 and J is TRBJ1-5, with 8 bases matching TRBD1. CDR1 is LNHNV and CDR2 is YYDKDF in the germline V gene (reference sequence). The J segment lost 6 bases and the V segment lost 0 bases, leaving 4 bases of the junction unmatched. This CDR3 region has 15 residues. CDR3 nucleotide sequence: TGTGCCACCAGCAGAGATGGGACAGGACGTCAGCCCCAGCATTTT. Amino acids: CATSRDGTGRQPQHF.

The rearrangement joins TRBV15 to TRBJ1-2; weak D call: TRBD1 (6 bases). CDR1 LNHNV and CDR2 YYDKDF come from the germline V gene (reference sequence). The CDR3 is made up of 14 amino acids. The V end was cut by 4 bases, the J end by 5 bases, with 14 bases between. This chain's CDR3 is CATSTSGGGYGYTF. The CDR3, as DNA: TGTGCCACCAGCACCAGTGGGGGCGGGTATGGCTACACCTTC.

CDR3 amino acids: CASSLTGFSPLHF. CDR3 in DNA: TGTGCCAGCAGTTTAACTGGTTTCTCACCCCTCCACTTT. V and J are TRBV27 and TRBJ1-6, with D unclear. V was shortened by 2 bases and J by 10 bases, with 9 bases between the two germline ends. Germline V gene data show CDR1 as MNHEY and CDR2 as SMNVEV (reference sequence). The CDR3 totals 13 residues.

The chain links TRBV7-9 to TRBJ2-1; weak D call: TRBD2 (6 bases). This CDR3 spans 16 amino acids. Trimming took off 0 bases at V and 0 bases at J, with 9 bases between the two ends. The germline V gene encodes CDR1 SEHNR and CDR2 FQNEAQ (reference sequence). This CDR3 is CASSLAAGRSYNEQFF. CDR3 nucleotides: TGTGCCAGCAGCTTAGCTGCGGGGCGCTCCTACAATGAGCAGTTCTTC.

The chain combines TRBV7-2 with TRBJ2-1, with TRBD2 identical over 8 bases. Germline V CDR1 and CDR2: SGHTA, FQGNSA. J gave up 7 bases and V 4 bases, and 6 bases lay outside the gene matches. This CDR3 region has 14 residues. The CDR3 spells CASSSTGGGNEQFF. The CDR3 nucleotides read TGTGCCAGCAGCTCTACGGGGGGGGGAAATGAGCAGTTCTTC.

The chain recombines TRBV28 with TRBJ2-5, with unresolved D. V was shortened by 3 bases and J by 1 base, with 6 bases between the two germline ends. The CDR3 totals 13 residues. Germline loops: CDR1 MDHEN, CDR2 SYDVKM. CDR3 nucleotide sequence: TGTGCCAGCAGTTTTGGCAGCCAAGAGACCCAGTACTTC. Residues: CASSFGSQETQYF. The full variable domain, with the rest looked up from reference TRBV28 and TRBJ2-5, is DVKVTQSSRYLVKRTGEKVFLECVQDMDHENMFWYRQDPGLGLRLIYFSYDVKMKEKGDIPEGYSVSREKKERFSLILESASTNQTSMYLCASSFGSQETQYFGPGTRLLVL.

CDR3 bases: TGTGCCAGCAGCGCCCACCGACTAGCGGGAGGTTGGGATGAGCAGTTCTTC. This codes for CASSAHRLAGGWDEQFF. This chain connects TRBV9 to TRBJ2-1, with 13 bases identical to TRBD2. In germline, CDR1 is SGDLS, CDR2 YYNGEE. V trimming: 3 bases; J trimming: 8 bases; junction bases outside the gene matches: 11. The CDR3 consists of 17 residues.

This rearrangement joins TRBV7-2 to TRBJ2-1; 8 bases agree with TRBD1. In germline, CDR1 is SGHTA, CDR2 FQGNSA. The ends lost 5 bases at V and 5 bases at J; junction bases unmatched: 11. The length of the CDR3 is 16 residues. The CDR3 reads CASSGRDRRPNNEQFF. CDR3 bases: TGTGCCAGCAGCGGCCGGGACAGGCGCCCCAACAATGAGCAGTTCTTC.

J is TRBJ1-5 and V is TRBV19; a weak D match, TRBD1 (6 bases). Trimming removed 5 bases at V and 3 bases at J, with 11 bases between. Germline loops: CDR1 LNHDA, CDR2 SQIVND (reference sequence). The CDR3 consists of 14 residues. The CDR3 DNA follows: TGTGCCAGTAGTGTACAGGGCGACAATCAGCCCCAGCATTTT. Translating it yields CASSVQGDNQPQHF.

This clone has just a few counts. An end of the junction differs from the germline gene, which may be a read error. The V gene is TRBV2, the J gene TRBJ2-6, with D maybe TRBD1 (5 bases). The CDR3 consists of 13 residues. Germline V CDR1 and CDR2: SNHLY, FYNNEI. The CDR3 spells CASSETGANGLTF. The DNA for the CDR3 is TGTGCCAGCAGTGAAACTGGGGCCAACGGCCTGACTTTC. The whole variable domain, remainder taken from reference TRBV2 and TRBJ2-6, is EPEVTQTPSHQVTQMGQEVILRCVPISNHLYFYWYRQILGQKVEFLVSFYNNEISEKSEIFDDQFSVERPDGSNFTLKIRSTKLEDSAMYFCASSETGANGLTFGAGSRLTVL.

This sequence joins TRBV10-3 and TRBJ2-7; 7 bases are a match to TRBD1. Germline values: CDR1 ENHRY, CDR2 SYGVKD. The CDR3 covers 13 residues. V shed 0 bases, J shed 12 bases, and the junction held 8 bases outside the gene matches. For the CDR3, the DNA is TGTGCCATCAGTGAGTCGGGACAGCCTCCCCGGTACTTC. This translates into CAISESGQPPRYF.

The rearrangement links TRBV7-9 to TRBJ2-7, with D possibly being TRBD1 (5 bases). The CDR3 consists of 13 residues. Germline CDR1 is SEHNR and CDR2 is FQNEAQ (reference sequence). The V end lost 1 base, the J end lost 5 bases, and 9 bases lay between the germline ends. CDR3 loop: CASSLDRSHEQYF. CDR3 DNA: TGTGCCAGCAGCTTAGACAGGTCCCACGAGCAGTACTTC.

The rearrangement joins TRBV28 to TRBJ2-1, with D possibly being TRBD1 (5 bases). This CDR3 comprises 12 residues. Trimming left V 7 bases short and J 5 bases short, with 9 bases between. Germline assignment: CDR1 MDHEN and CDR2 SYDVKM. In DNA, the CDR3 is TGTGCCAGCATTGGACACGACAATGAGCAGTTCTTC. This gives the protein CASIGHDNEQFF.

A single count supports this clone. The genes are TRBV19 and TRBJ2-2; a possible D gene is TRBD2 (6 bases). The CDR3 has 15 amino acids. The V gene's germline CDR1 is LNHDA and CDR2 SQIVND (reference sequence). V was trimmed by 10 bases and J by 1 base, leaving 16 bases between them. The CDR3 reads CATPTRGQNTGELFF. CDR3 nucleotides: TGTGCCACCCCCACGCGGGGCCAGAACACCGGGGAGCTGTTTTTT.

The V gene is TRBV6-6, the J gene TRBJ2-2; D is perhaps TRBD2 (5 bases). The germline V gene encodes CDR1 MNHNY and CDR2 SVGAGI (reference sequence). The CDR3 is made up of 14 amino acids. The V end was cut by 3 bases, the J end by 7 bases, with 12 bases between. CDR3 region: CASSYFGVGGELFF. CDR3 bases: TGTGCCAGCAGTTATTTCGGGGTTGGCGGGGAGCTGTTTTTT.

This sequence joins TRBV15 and TRBJ1-1, with TRBD1 as a possible D gene (5 bases). V dropped 8 bases and J dropped 4 bases, with 11 bases sitting between them. This CDR3 is 12 amino acids long. The germline gives CDR1 LNHNV, CDR2 YYDKDF (reference sequence). The CDR3 DNA reads TGTGCCACCGGGGGGGGTGCCACTGAAGCTTTCTTT. Its protein product is CATGGGATEAFF.